The TCR beta chain described here comes from a study of blood T cells in healthy people across ages. Trimming took 7 bases from V and 1 from J, leaving 14 bases between them. The CDR3 length is 16 residues. Germline V CDR1 and CDR2: MDHEN, SYDVKM. Using a J-beta primer mix together with a sample-barcoded 5' primer, a second PCR was run for roughly 7 to 11 cycles. Via MiXCR, TCRdb re-called the 5' RACE reads, giving one row per CDR3 protein. The repertoire holds about 640,000 distinct CDR3 sequences, with around three fifths as singletons. The sequence came from a man between 60 and 75 years old in good health. J is TRBJ2-6 and V is TRBV28, with D unclear. The sample comprised blood. The CDR3 bases are TGTGCCAGCAAAACGTTACTTTCTTCTGGGGCCAACGTCCTGACTTTC. The encoded protein is CASKTLLSSGANVLTF.